The 30 T cell receptor beta chains given below trace back to one sample, sequenced in a study of shared clonotypes between healthy human individuals. Naive-designated CD8 cells lacked CD45RO, were positively enriched for CCR7, and omitted terminally differentiated effector memory CD45RA+ cells. Using immunoSEQ multiplex PCR, the repertoire was profiled, and TCRdb retains in-frame clones only, with some absent. Among 2 million or so clones listed, approximately 94% were seen once. The sequenced sample consisted of naive CD8+ T cells sorted from blood. The receptor set was obtained from a young man in good health.

This chain links TRBV9 with TRBJ2-5, with 11 bases lining up with TRBD2. The CDR3 contains 15 residues. With V trimmed by 3 bases and J by 5 bases, 6 bases remained unmatched. The germline gives CDR1 SGDLS, CDR2 YYNGEE. The CDR3 DNA is TGTGCCAGCAGCGCCCCGACTAGCGGGACCGAGACCCAGTACTTC. Translation gives CASSAPTSGTETQYF.

The V call is TRBV10-3, the J call TRBJ2-5, with a weak D call TRBD2 (5 bases). CDR1 and CDR2 (germline): ENHRY, SYGVKD. V lost 2 bases, J lost 5 bases, and 12 bases lay in between. The CDR3 spans 14 residues. The CDR3 sequence is CAISEPEGQETQYF. DNA of the CDR3: TGTGCCATCAGTGAGCCAGAGGGTCAGGAGACCCAGTACTTC.

This chain's CDR3 is CASSWDYEQYF. The DNA for the CDR3 is TGCGCCAGCAGCTGGGACTACGAGCAGTACTTC. This chain links TRBV5-1 with TRBJ2-7; D uncertain. The length of the CDR3 is 11 residues. V was cut by 3 bases and J by 3 bases, with 4 bases left in between. CDR1 and CDR2 (germline): SGHRS, YFSETQ.

In its sample, this clone was seen once. This chain connects TRBV6-1 to TRBJ2-7; D is uncertain. This CDR3 contains 11 residues. Deletions cut 3 bases from V and 7 bases from J, with 7 bases between. Germline assignment: CDR1 MNHNS and CDR2 SASEGT. The DNA of the CDR3 is TGTGCCAGCAGTGAGTATACAGAGCAGTACTTC. Its translation is CASSEYTEQYF.

The sample holds one count of this clone. This chain links TRBV5-6 with TRBJ1-2, with 8 bases identical to TRBD1. The V gene end was trimmed by 2 bases and the J gene end by 3 bases; junction bases not matched to a gene: 3. Germline V lookup: CDR1 SGHDT, CDR2 YYEEEE. This CDR3 comprises 14 residues. The CDR3 nucleotides are TGTGCCAGCAGCTTTGGACAGGGATACTATGGCTACACCTTC. Its protein product is CASSFGQGYYGYTF. Supplemented by reference TRBV5-6 and TRBJ1-2, the full variable domain reads DAGVTQSPTHLIKTRGQQVTLRCSPKSGHDTVSWYQQALGQGPQFIFQYYEEEERQRGNFPDRFSGHQFPNYSSELNVNALLLGDSALYLCASSFGQGYYGYTFGSGTRLTVV.

The sample holds one count of this clone. The chain joins TRBV7-9 to TRBJ2-5; D unclear. The V end was cut by 5 bases, the J end by 5 bases, with 15 bases between. Germline values: CDR1 SEHNR, CDR2 FQNEAQ (reference sequence). The CDR3 runs 14 residues. The CDR3 region has the DNA TGTGCCAGCAGCCCTCCACAACACCGGGAGACCCAGTACTTC. Its protein is CASSPPQHRETQYF.

The chain carries TRBV30 and TRBJ2-7; tentative D call: TRBD2 (5 bases). Germline loops: CDR1 GTSNPN, CDR2 SVGIG (reference sequence). There are 14 residues in the CDR3. Trimming cost V 2 bases and J 3 bases, with 14 bases left between them. CDR3 coding DNA: TGTGCCTGGAGTTTAAAGCGGACCTACTACGAGCAGTACTTC. It encodes CAWSLKRTYYEQYF.

The rearrangement links TRBV5-1 to TRBJ2-6; D call uncertain. Germline V CDR1 and CDR2: SGHRS, YFSETQ. V was cut by 0 bases and J by 0 bases, with 13 bases left in between. The CDR3 length is 18 residues. As DNA, the CDR3 is TGCGCCAGCAGCTTGGTACCGGTCCAGTCCTCTGGGGCCAACGTCCTGACTTTC. This translates into CASSLVPVQSSGANVLTF.

The rearrangement joins TRBV27 to TRBJ1-2, with D maybe TRBD1 (5 bases). V lost 5 bases, J lost 8 bases, and 15 bases lay in between. There are 13 residues in the CDR3. Germline lookup yields CDR1 MNHEY and CDR2 SMNVEV (reference sequence). CDR3 coding DNA: TGTGCCAGCAGTGAAATGGGGGGTAAGGGCTACACCTTC. Translated, it gives CASSEMGGKGYTF.

This clone is a singleton in its sample. The gene calls are TRBV10-3 and TRBJ2-7; D is possibly TRBD1 (6 bases). This CDR3 region has 13 residues. CDR1 is ENHRY, CDR2 SYGVKD, per germline. Between the trimmed V and J ends, which lost 2 bases and 5 bases, there was a span of 10 bases. The CDR3 DNA follows: TGTGCCATCAGTGAGAACAGGGACAACGAGCAGTACTTC. This translates into CAISENRDNEQYF.

The chain carries TRBV9 and TRBJ2-7, with TRBD2 as a possible D gene (6 bases). Germline values: CDR1 SGDLS, CDR2 YYNGEE. The CDR3 spans 15 residues. V gave up 2 bases and J gave up 2 bases, with 14 bases separating them. In DNA, the CDR3 is TGTGCCAGCAGCGTCGGCGGGGACGGAGCCTACGAGCAGTACTTC. Protein: CASSVGGDGAYEQYF.

The sample holds a few counts of this clone. In nucleotides, the CDR3 is TGTGCCTGGACCGAAGGGGCTAATGAAAAACTGTTTTTT. Encoded protein: CAWTEGANEKLFF. The chain is built from TRBV30 and TRBJ1-4, with D perhaps TRBD1 (5 bases). Deletions cut 4 bases from V and 3 bases from J, with 9 bases between. This CDR3 is built from 13 residues. CDR1 GTSNPN and CDR2 SVGIG come from the germline V gene (reference sequence). Combining the CDR3 with reference TRBV30 and TRBJ1-4 gives the whole variable domain SQTIHQWPATLVQPVGSPLSLECTVEGTSNPNLYWYRQAAGRGLQLLFYSVGIGQISSEVPQNLSASRPQDRQFILSSKKLLLSDSGFYLCAWTEGANEKLFFGSGTQLSVL.

The genes are TRBV7-9 and TRBJ1-2, with D perhaps matching TRBD1 (6 bases). The CDR3 runs to 15 residues. The V and J ends lost 3 bases and 3 bases respectively, with 14 bases between them. Germline CDR1 and CDR2: SEHNR and FQNEAQ (reference sequence). This CDR3 reads CASSFGQSAYYGYTF. DNA for the CDR3: TGTGCCAGCAGCTTTGGACAGTCCGCATACTATGGCTACACCTTC.

The chain carries TRBV10-1 and TRBJ2-7; D call uncertain. The germline gives CDR1 WNHNN, CDR2 SYGVQD (reference sequence). This CDR3 contains 15 residues. V shed 0 bases and J shed 1 base, with 10 bases lying between them. CDR3 sequence reads: CASSESNDPSYEQYF. In nucleotides, the CDR3 is TGCGCCAGCAGTGAGTCGAATGACCCTTCCTACGAGCAGTACTTC.

The rearrangement joins TRBV7-8 to TRBJ1-5; 8 positions agree with TRBD1. V was clipped by 4 bases and J by 1 base; unmatched bases: 12. The CDR3 has 18 residues. CDR1 is SGHVS and CDR2 is FQNEAQ in the germline V gene. CDR3 in DNA: TGTGCCAGCAGCTCCCTAGCAGGGGGCGGGGTGAGCAATCAGCCCCAGCATTTT. It translates to CASSSLAGGGVSNQPQHF.

V usage is TRBV13 and J usage is TRBJ2-5; 13 positions agree with TRBD2. The V segment lost 5 bases and the J segment 2 bases; nucleotides outside the gene matches: 14. The germline V gene has CDR1 PRHDT and CDR2 FYEKMQ (reference sequence). CDR3 length: 19 amino acids. In nucleotides, the CDR3 is TGTGCCAGCAGCCCCCGGTCACTAGCGGGGGGGCCTTGGCAAGAGACCCAGTACTTC. Encoded protein: CASSPRSLAGGPWQETQYF. Variable domain in full (rest from reference TRBV13 and TRBJ2-5): AAGVIQSPRHLIKEKRETATLKCYPIPRHDTVYWYQQGPGQDPQFLISFYEKMQSDKGSIPDRFSAQQFSDYHSELNMSSLELGDSALYFCASSPRSLAGGPWQETQYFGPGTRLLVL.

The chain recombines TRBV7-8 with TRBJ1-2, with 7 bases aligning to TRBD1. Germline loops: CDR1 SGHVS, CDR2 FQNEAQ. This CDR3 comprises 14 residues. Germline trimming cut 3 bases from V and 5 bases from J; bases unmatched to any gene: 6. CDR3 protein: CASSLGGGAYGYTF. CDR3 nucleotides: TGTGCCAGCAGCTTGGGAGGGGGCGCGTATGGCTACACCTTC. Complete variable domain (other parts from reference TRBV7-8 and TRBJ1-2): GAGVSQSPRYKVAKRGQDVALRCDPISGHVSLFWYQQALGQGPEFLTYFQNEAQLDKSGLPSDRFFAERPEGSVSTLKIQRTQQEDSAVYLCASSLGGGAYGYTFGSGTRLTVV.

Notes on this clone: An end of the junction does not agree with germline; a read error may underlie this. The chain joins TRBV10-1 to TRBJ2-5, with D possibly TRBD1 on 5 matching bases. This CDR3 comprises 11 residues. Germline CDR1 is WNHNN and CDR2 is SYGVQD (reference sequence). The CDR3 sequence: CAIRDQETQYF. CDR3 nucleotide sequence: TGTGCCATCAGGGACCAAGAGACCCAGTACTTC.

This clone came up a few times. This rearrangement joins TRBV11-3 to TRBJ2-2, with D possibly TRBD1 on 6 matching bases. From germline, CDR1 is SGHNT and CDR2 YENEEA. The length of the CDR3 is 15 residues. Trimming pared 6 bases from V and 0 bases from J, leaving 11 bases between. CDR3 amino acids: CASRLDRTNTGELFF. The CDR3 bases are TGTGCCAGCAGATTGGACAGAACGAACACCGGGGAGCTGTTTTTT.

For this clone: In the same sample, other DNA sequences code for this CDR3. The J gene is TRBJ2-7, the V gene TRBV5-4; tentative D call: TRBD2 (6 bases). The length of the CDR3 is 13 residues. From germline, CDR1 is SGHNT and CDR2 YYREEE (reference sequence). The V end lost 1 base, the J end lost 4 bases, and 9 bases lay between the germline ends. CDR3 coding DNA: TGTGCCAGCAGCTTGCGGGAGTCGTACGAGCAGTACTTC. This translates into CASSLRESYEQYF. The variable domain in full, with the rest retrieved from reference TRBV5-4 and TRBJ2-7, is ETGVTQSPTHLIKTRGQQVTLRCSSQSGHNTVSWYQQALGQGPQFIFQYYREEENGRGNFPPRFSGLQFPNYSSELNVNALELDDSALYLCASSLRESYEQYFGPGTRLTVT.

V and J are TRBV30 and TRBJ2-7, with a possible D match to TRBD2 (6 bases). Trimming took off 1 base at V and 2 bases at J, with 15 bases between the two ends. This CDR3 has 15 amino acids. Germline lookup yields CDR1 GTSNPN and CDR2 SVGIG (reference sequence). CDR3 protein: CAWSDPGLSPYEQYF. The CDR3 DNA reads as TGTGCCTGGAGTGACCCGGGACTTTCCCCCTACGAGCAGTACTTC.

The CDR3 protein is CAWSVFDRDEQFF. CDR3 DNA sequence: TGTGCCTGGAGTGTATTCGACAGGGATGAGCAGTTCTTC. The V gene is TRBV30, the J gene TRBJ2-1; TRBD1 matches at 7 bases. The CDR3 runs to 13 residues. From germline, CDR1 is GTSNPN and CDR2 SVGIG (reference sequence). The V segment lost 0 bases and the J segment 8 bases; nucleotides outside the gene matches: 4.

The chain combines TRBV7-3 with TRBJ2-5; the match to TRBD2 covers 7 bases. The CDR3 totals 16 residues. Germline V gene sequence: CDR1 SGHTA, CDR2 FQGTGA. Trimming cost V 5 bases and J 5 bases; bases outside gene matches: 14. The CDR3 sequence: CASSPGTSGKWETQYF. The CDR3 DNA reads as TGTGCCAGCAGCCCGGGAACCAGCGGGAAGTGGGAGACCCAGTACTTC.

The chain recombines TRBV29-1 with TRBJ1-1; D may be TRBD1 (5 bases). The CDR3 sequence is 13 residues long. Germline V gene sequence: CDR1 SQVTM, CDR2 ANQGSEA. Trimming removed 1 base at V and 13 bases at J, with 19 bases between. Here the CDR3 DNA reads TGCAGCGTTGAAGGAGGGACGAGAGGGGATGGTTTCTTT. This gives the protein CSVEGGTRGDGFF.

A single count supports this clone. This chain joins TRBV7-8 and TRBJ1-5; 9 bases match TRBD1. V lost 5 bases, J lost 4 bases, and 9 bases stayed unmatched. This CDR3 has 16 residues. CDR1 is SGHVS and CDR2 is FQNEAQ in the germline V gene. The CDR3 protein is CASSLEQGAANQPQHF. CDR3 nucleotides: TGTGCCAGCAGCCTAGAACAGGGGGCTGCTAATCAGCCCCAGCATTTT.

This clone has just a few counts. The genes are TRBV27 and TRBJ1-6, with TRBD1 matching over 8 bases. Germline lookup yields CDR1 MNHEY and CDR2 SMNVEV (reference sequence). The CDR3 has 15 amino acids. The V and J ends lost 5 bases and 10 bases, in that order; junction bases with no gene match: 10. The CDR3, as DNA: TGTGCCAGCAGTATCGACAGGGGATCGCGGTCACCCCTCCACTTT. Translated: CASSIDRGSRSPLHF.

The chain combines TRBV5-4 with TRBJ1-1, with D possibly TRBD1 on 6 matching bases. Germline V gene data show CDR1 as SGHNT and CDR2 as YYREEE (reference sequence). This CDR3 has 16 amino acids. V shed 0 bases and J shed 5 bases, with 17 bases lying between them. CDR3 nucleotides: TGTGCCAGCAGCTTGGGTTCGCGGGGGGCTGGGACTGAAGCTTTCTTT. Its protein is CASSLGSRGAGTEAFF. The full variable domain, completed using reference TRBV5-4 and TRBJ1-1, is ETGVTQSPTHLIKTRGQQVTLRCSSQSGHNTVSWYQQALGQGPQFIFQYYREEENGRGNFPPRFSGLQFPNYSSELNVNALELDDSALYLCASSLGSRGAGTEAFFGQGTRLTVV.

The chain recombines TRBV19 with TRBJ1-1, with 8 nucleotides matching TRBD1. Unmatched junction bases numbered 8, after V lost 5 bases and J lost 0 bases. CDR1 and CDR2 (germline): LNHDA, SQIVND (reference sequence). The CDR3 is 16 residues long. The CDR3 DNA sequence: TGTGCCAGTAGTCCGGACAGGGCGACGATGAACACTGAAGCTTTCTTT. It specifies CASSPDRATMNTEAFF.

CDR3 protein: CASSVAGLAGGPLNEQFF. The DNA of the CDR3 is TGTGCCAGCAGCGTAGCGGGACTAGCGGGAGGGCCTCTCAATGAGCAGTTCTTC. The rearrangement links TRBV9 to TRBJ2-1; TRBD2 matches 16 bases. Germline V CDR1 and CDR2: SGDLS, YYNGEE. The CDR3 runs to 18 residues. V shed 0 bases and J 6 bases; nucleotides not matched to a gene: 6.

The chain combines TRBV27 with TRBJ2-2; 10 nucleotides match TRBD1. CDR1 MNHEY and CDR2 SMNVEV come from the germline V gene (reference sequence). This CDR3 is 17 amino acids long. V dropped 5 bases and J dropped 1; count of bases not matched to a gene: 7. The CDR3 DNA is TGTGCCAGCAGTGACCCCCGGGACAGGGGGAACACCGGGGAGCTGTTTTTT. Protein: CASSDPRDRGNTGELFF.